This is a list of T cell receptor beta chains from one sample in a study of vaccination effects on CD4 cells after COVID-19. For these receptors, no antigen is known. TCRdb keeps only in-frame clones here, not all; method: immunoSEQ multiplex PCR. The table has around 69,000 clones, less than 85% seen once; the top ten hold under 2.5%. Sequenced material: CD4+ T cells from PBMCs cultured without peptide, taken after COVID-19 vaccination. The source is a human donor who received a COVID-19 vaccine. The CDR3 runs from the conserved cysteine through the conserved F or W. A D gene is named only where the DNA matches it firmly.

j_gene	d_gene	v_gene	CDR3aa
TRBJ2-5	TRBD2	TRBV6-2/TRBV6-3	CASSYSIRRGGIQTQYF
TRBJ1-1	NA	TRBV10-1	CASRAALNTEAFF
TRBJ2-5	NA	TRBV5-1	CASSLDWQETQYF
TRBJ2-3	TRBD1	TRBV5-6	CASSWDTGVLATDTQYF
TRBJ1-2	NA	TRBV6-4	CASGDKAYGYTF
TRBJ1-3	NA	TRBV2	CASSDRAVSGNTIYF
TRBJ1-1	NA	TRBV5-5	CASSLVRAGNTEAFF
TRBJ2-6	TRBD1	TRBV24-1	CATSDPGTGGSGANVLTF
TRBJ2-3	TRBD2	TRBV3-1/TRBV3-2	CASSRRAGGSTDTQYF
TRBJ2-1	NA	TRBV29-1	CSVSRVREQFF
TRBJ1-5	NA	TRBV5-8	CASSRRVNQPQHF
TRBJ2-3	TRBD2	TRBV5-1	CASSLVRGGSTDTQYF
TRBJ2-2	TRBD1	TRBV7-3	CASSSIQGAPGELFF
TRBJ1-1	TRBD1	TRBV27	CASSLTGVGTEAFF
TRBJ2-3	TRBD1	TRBV18	CASSPDRVPDTQYF
TRBJ2-3	TRBD1	TRBV6-1	CASSASGTGPQDTQYF
TRBJ1-1	NA	TRBV12-3/TRBV12-4	CASSPRTVGAFF
TRBJ2-3	NA	TRBV5-4	CASSFQSSDTQYF
TRBJ1-1	NA	TRBV5-4	CASSLGVRGGGLNTEAFF
TRBJ2-5	TRBD2	TRBV4-1	CASSQDHLTSGGQETQYF
TRBJ2-3	TRBD2	TRBV5-1	CASSLGSGGRRTDTQYF
TRBJ2-2	NA	TRBV11-2	CASSPGFPFSGELFF
TRBJ1-1	TRBD1	TRBV5-4	CASSLYRGLNKNTEAFF
TRBJ1-4	TRBD1	TRBV30	CAWSDRRTGADEKLFF
TRBJ2-1	NA	TRBV7-9	CASSLTGSSYNEQFF
TRBJ2-3	TRBD1	TRBV5-6	CASSLRGTGLGTDTQYF
TRBJ1-1	NA	TRBV30	CAWSLEAPSAFF
TRBJ1-2	NA	TRBV3-1/TRBV3-2	CASSQASGQGNYGYTF
TRBJ2-3	TRBD2	TRBV5-8	CASSMGLAGATDTQYF
TRBJ1-2	TRBD1	TRBV5-8	CASSSGQGAVYGYTF
TRBJ1-3	TRBD1	TRBV9	CASSVEGDRSTRSGNTIYF
TRBJ1-5	NA	TRBV7-2	CASRKTGRSNQPQHF
TRBJ2-3	NA	TRBV27	CASSFLTAPDTQYF
TRBJ2-1	NA	TRBV11-1	CASSSRNNNYNEQFF
TRBJ2-3	NA	TRBV7-2	CASTLGEADTQYF
TRBJ2-2	NA	TRBV7-6	CASNVLSGANTGELFF
TRBJ2-3	TRBD1	TRBV7-9	CASSLRDRALADTQYF
TRBJ2-1	TRBD1	TRBV5-1	CASSKRENRGSYNEQFF
TRBJ2-1	NA	TRBV29-1	CSVSGFMFF
TRBJ2-3	TRBD1	TRBV5-8	CASSSGQVLTDTQYF
TRBJ2-1	TRBD2	TRBV9	CASSERSSGSGSLSSYNEQFF
TRBJ1-5	NA	TRBV2	CASSREDNQPQHF
TRBJ1-4	TRBD1	TRBV24-1	CASQDRRNEKLFF
TRBJ2-6	NA	TRBV5-1	CASSLIRGWEELDSGANVLTF
TRBJ1-1	NA	TRBV7-2	CASSLAVGNTEAFF
TRBJ1-2	NA	TRBV18	CASSGGSGLRVYGYTF
TRBJ2-5	NA	TRBV7-9	CASSSGTRQETQYF
TRBJ2-2	TRBD2	TRBV5-1	CASSYSGGIDVGELFF
TRBJ1-1	NA	TRBV28	CASSSYLVTEAFF
TRBJ1-2	NA	TRBV7-2	CASSLDLEQTGYTF
TRBJ2-1	TRBD1	TRBV6-5	CASSSTGTGGKNEQFF
TRBJ2-5	NA	TRBV7-2	CASSLGTSTQETQYF
TRBJ2-2	NA	TRBV9	CASSEKTNTGELFF
TRBJ1-5	TRBD1	TRBV5-8	CASTNRGPNQPQHF
TRBJ1-2	NA	TRBV11-2	CASSFFRERRYTF
TRBJ1-5	NA	TRBV7-8	CASSFAQMGGGQPQHF
TRBJ2-5	NA	TRBV5-5	CASTWGLLGQETQYF